This T cell receptor beta chain was captured by sequencing in a study of blood T cell repertoires in COVID-19 (dated by TCRdb to the early 2020s). Concerning the study at large: The collaborator samples originated in the United States, Italy and Spain and spanned the acute and convalescent phases of COVID-19. The prospective study material was composed of cDNA or gDNA derived from T cells, B-cell-depleted T cells, or PBMCs. Sample metadata almost always included a de-identified subject ID, COVID-19 status, age in years and sex. Subjects who had been exposed to COVID-19, were actively infected with it, or had recovered from it provided the deeply sampled blood TCRbeta repertoires that made up the dataset. The repertoires were released in a freely available public database meant as a resource for research on the immune response to SARS-CoV-2. Where available, HLA class I and class II types were taken from metadata supplied by the sample provider and were not determined by assay-based typing. Samples came from the ongoing ImmuneRACE study (first 160 participants) plus 1,254 subjects from 6 global collaborators.

Turning to this clone: Its antigen is still unknown. Base qualities are not recorded, but no much larger clone differs from it by a single base.

TCRbeta CDR3 regions were amplified from genomic DNA using the immunoSEQ Assay, a bias-controlled multiplex PCR. The study's own analysis went as follows. Within the assay, amplification of reference gene primers was used to estimate how many nucleated cells each sample contained. Sequence reads were collapsed and filtered to measure the absolute abundance of every unique TCRbeta CDR3 rearrangement. For each sample, productive Simpson clonality was calculated by taking the square root of Simpson's diversity index across productive rearrangements. As stored in TCRdb, this immuneACCESS dataset retains in-frame rearrangements with V and J assigned. A fraction of the clones does not appear; measured against another copy, unresolved V genes explain less than half of the discrepancy, and the remainder lacks a known reason. V, J and clone size are taken as reported in that table, and D and trimming were inferred from the DNA itself. For this sample the table gives about 170,000 clones, of which roughly 80% were detected only once. The biggest ten clones account for around 4.8% of the sample.

General study outcomes and caveats: The amount of clinical and demographic metadata varied by source and participant and was provided uncurated.

Participants in the prospective study were enrolled through a virtual design, were aged about 18 to 90 years, and lived in fewer than 30 United States geographic areas. To assign participants to cohorts, the prospective study relied on clinical history that participants themselves reported in a screening survey and a study questionnaire. ImmuneRACE Cohort 3 recovered participants were defined by two consecutive negative NP/OP PCR tests, healthcare professional clearance, or symptom resolution. In the prospective study, whole blood, serum and a nasopharyngeal or oropharyngeal swab were collected from each participant by mobile phlebotomists. Prospective study participants could optionally give additional blood draws and questionnaires over an approximately two-month period. Before DNA extraction, prospective study blood samples were shipped either frozen or at room temperature. CDR1 and CDR2 (MNHEY, SVGEGT) derive from the germline V gene. From its cysteine to its phenylalanine, the CDR3 spans 12 amino acids. Only the CDR3 portion is preserved as DNA: 36 bases, with reading frame beginning at the first base. V loses 6 bases at its end and J loses 9 bases; junction bases beyond the gene matches: 2.

The receptor comes from a woman aged 45 to 65 who had recovered from COVID-19. Source material: PBMCs or T cells enriched from blood (not recorded which). The sequence joins TRBV6-2 or TRBV6-3 to TRBJ2-4; the central 10 bases match TRBD2. Read as DNA, the sequence is TGTGCCAGCAGCCGACTAGCGGGCATTCAGTACTTC. Its amino acids are CASSRLAGIQYF.